The 20 T cell receptor beta chains presented below share a single source sample, sequenced in a study of early T cells in non-severe SARS-CoV-2 infection. One entry per CDR3 protein, called by TCRdb with MiXCR from the 5' RACE reads. Found here are tens of thousands of distinct CDR3 sequences, 6% to 7% of them singletons; the top ten hold 20%. Sequences were derived from whole blood, sampled at baseline. The receptors come from an adult who was a healthcare worker with PCR-confirmed SARS-CoV-2 infection or an uninfected control (not recorded which).

This clonotype was seen a few times. The V call is TRBV15, the J call TRBJ2-3; 9 bases align to TRBD1. The trim removed 9 bases at V and 3 bases at J, leaving 13 bases unmatched. Germline V CDR1 and CDR2: LNHNV, YYDKDF (reference sequence). The length of the CDR3 is 16 residues. CDR3 coding DNA: TGTGCCACTAGGACAGGACAGGGGCAGCGGACAGATACGCAGTATTTT. Translation gives CATRTGQGQRTDTQYF.

The chain employs TRBV12-3 or TRBV12-4 and TRBJ1-1; D ambiguous. The length of the CDR3 is 15 residues. V lost 3 bases to trimming and J lost 1 base, with 12 bases between them. CDR3 protein: CASSFVFPSNTEAFF. In DNA, the CDR3 is TGTGCCAGCAGTTTCGTTTTTCCTTCGAACACTGAAGCTTTCTTT.

This clonotype occurred many times. One junction end does not reproduce the germline sequence, and a read error may be involved. The gene calls are TRBV29-1 and TRBJ2-7, with 8 bases lining up with TRBD2. This CDR3 spans 12 amino acids. The V gene's germline CDR1 is SQVTM and CDR2 ANQGSEA. The CDR3 is CSAGGGSHEQYF. As DNA, the CDR3 is TGCAGCGCGGGGGGGGGCTCCCACGAGCAGTACTTC.

This clonotype was counted between two and nine times. The gene calls are TRBV7-2 and TRBJ2-1; 11 positions agree with TRBD2. This CDR3 comprises 18 residues. J lost 3 bases, V lost 4 bases, and 11 bases had no gene match. Germline CDR1 is SGHTA and CDR2 is FQGNSA. The CDR3 nucleotides are TGTGCCAGCAGCTCCCAACGGTCTAGCGGGAGGTTCTACAATGAGCAGTTCTTC. Amino acids: CASSSQRSSGRFYNEQFF.

V is TRBV3-1 and J is TRBJ2-2; the match to TRBD2 covers 9 bases. The CDR3 contains 15 residues. Germline V gene data show CDR1 as LGHDT and CDR2 as YNNKEL (reference sequence). V gave up 7 bases and J gave up 9 bases; unmatched junction bases: 12. CDR3 nucleotides: TGTGCCAGCACCCGTTCGGGACTAGCCCGAAGGGAGCTGTTTTTT. This sequence encodes CASTRSGLARRELFF.

This clonotype was seen many times. The chain recombines TRBV20-1 with TRBJ1-3; no firm D call. The germline gives CDR1 DFQATT, CDR2 SNEGSKA (reference sequence). The CDR3 is 12 residues long. Trimming shortened V by 6 bases and J by 4 bases, and 10 bases separated the two germline ends. The CDR3 here is CSALRPGNTIYF. As DNA, the CDR3 is TGCAGTGCCCTACGACCGGGAAACACCATATATTTT.

V is TRBV7-6 and J is TRBJ2-3; weak D call: TRBD2 (6 bases). The V end was cut by 0 bases, the J end by 4 bases, with 11 bases between. There are 15 residues in the CDR3. Germline CDR1 and CDR2: SGHVS and FNYEAQ. The CDR3 protein is CASSLAFSGSDTQYF. Written as DNA, the CDR3 is TGTGCCAGCAGCTTAGCCTTTAGCGGATCAGATACGCAGTATTTT.

The chain couples TRBV27 to TRBJ2-7, with TRBD1 as a possible D gene (6 bases). The germline CDR1 and CDR2 sequences are MNHEY and SMNVEV (reference sequence). The CDR3 totals 15 residues. Trimming removed 2 bases from V and 0 bases from J, with 11 bases in between. CDR3 DNA sequence: TGTGCCAGCAGTTTAGCAGGGGTCGGCTCCTACGAGCAGTACTTC. Translated: CASSLAGVGSYEQYF.

This clonotype was recorded at least ten times. The rearrangement joins TRBV5-1 to TRBJ2-1; 7 bases map to TRBD2. V lost 4 bases, J lost 8 bases, and 12 bases stayed unmatched. The CDR3 extends over 15 amino acids. Per germline, CDR1 SGHRS and CDR2 YFSETQ. The CDR3 DNA follows: TGCGCCAGCAGCCCTGGGACTATGGGCTTTGATGAGCAGTTCTTC. Translated, it gives CASSPGTMGFDEQFF.

CDR3 DNA: TGTGCCAGCTCACCAAACCGGGGGCAAGGCTACACCTTC. This codes for CASSPNRGQGYTF. This sequence joins TRBV18 and TRBJ1-2; tentatively, D is TRBD1 (6 bases). The V gene's germline CDR1 is KGHSH and CDR2 LQKENI. The V gene lost 2 bases and the J gene lost 8 bases, with 12 bases spanning the gap. The CDR3 loop spans 13 amino acids.

This clonotype occurred a few times. This chain uses TRBV7-6 with TRBJ2-7; the D call may be TRBD1 or TRBD2 (7 bases each). The CDR3 has 14 residues. V was shortened by 3 bases and J by 6 bases, with 15 bases between the two germline ends. Germline V CDR1 and CDR2: SGHVS, FNYEAQ. CDR3 DNA: TGTGCCAGCAGCTTGGCGGGAGCAGGGGGCGAGCAGTACTTC. Translating gives CASSLAGAGGEQYF.

This clonotype was detected only a few times. The chain employs TRBV29-1 and TRBJ2-5; 9 bases line up with TRBD1. The CDR3 covers 16 residues. CDR1 and CDR2 from the germline V gene are SQVTM and ANQGSEA. The V gene end was trimmed by 4 bases and the J gene end by 2 bases; junction bases not matched to a gene: 11. The CDR3 sequence is CSVGLRAGQGQETQYF. The CDR3 bases are TGCAGCGTTGGGCTTCGAGCGGGACAGGGACAAGAGACCCAGTACTTC.

The chain recombines TRBV5-6 with TRBJ2-3; no clear D gene. The germline CDR1 and CDR2 sequences are SGHDT and YYEEEE. V lost 1 base, J lost 12 bases, and 9 bases lay in between. This CDR3 spans 11 amino acids. The CDR3 sequence: CASSLLGQQYF. As DNA, the CDR3 is TGTGCCAGCAGCTTGCTTGGTCAACAGTATTTT.

The sample holds many counts of this clonotype. The rearrangement uses TRBV5-4 and TRBJ2-5; D unresolved. Per germline, CDR1 SGHNT and CDR2 YYREEE (reference sequence). V lost 4 bases, J lost 5 bases, and 6 bases lay in between. The CDR3 totals 11 residues. In DNA form, the CDR3 reads TGTGCCAGCAGCGGACCTGAGACCCAGTACTTC. Translating it yields CASSGPETQYF.

This clonotype has a handful of counts. The chain uses TRBV2 and TRBJ1-4; D gene ambiguous. V lost 11 bases and J lost 8, with 18 bases in between. The CDR3 extends over 13 amino acids. Germline V gene data show CDR1 as SNHLY and CDR2 as FYNNEI. CDR3 sequence (DNA): TGTGCCGGGATACAGCTCCTCGAGGAAAAACTGTTTTTT. It specifies CAGIQLLEEKLFF.

V gene TRBV3-1 combines with J gene TRBJ1-1; possible D gene TRBD1, 6 bases. Germline assignment: CDR1 LGHDT and CDR2 YNNKEL (reference sequence). The CDR3 contains 15 residues. V lost 4 bases and J lost 5, with 17 bases in between. As DNA, the CDR3 is TGTGCCAGCAGCCCGAAGCCAGGGGCGGGGACTGAAGCTTTCTTT. It codes for CASSPKPGAGTEAFF.

This chain uses TRBV5-4 with TRBJ2-7; 7 bases fit TRBD2. The CDR3 is made up of 14 amino acids. V lost 4 bases, J lost 7 bases, and 11 bases stayed unmatched. CDR1 is SGHNT, CDR2 YYREEE, per germline (reference sequence). The CDR3 DNA reads TGTGCCAGCAGCCCCCGGGGGGTTCTACGAGAGCAGTACTTC. It codes for CASSPRGVLREQYF.

This clonotype was counted at least ten times. CDR3 region: CASSLAGGRMNTGELFF. CDR3 nucleotide sequence: TGTGCCAGCAGCTTAGCGGGGGGACGGATGAACACCGGGGAGCTGTTTTTT. The chain is built from TRBV7-2 and TRBJ2-2; maybe TRBD2 (6 bases). The CDR3 has 17 residues. Trimming pared 0 bases from V and 1 base from J, leaving 12 bases between. CDR1 is SGHTA, CDR2 FQGNSA, per germline.

This clonotype has a handful of counts. The rearrangement joins TRBV18 to TRBJ1-5; D gene uncertain. Germline lookup yields CDR1 KGHSH and CDR2 LQKENI. Trimming took 5 bases from V and 4 from J, leaving 6 bases between them. This CDR3 has 12 residues. In nucleotides, the CDR3 is TGTGCCAGCTCAGGAGGGAATCAGCCCCAGCATTTT. Translation gives CASSGGNQPQHF.

V is TRBV6-2 or TRBV6-3 and J is TRBJ2-1; D is undetermined. CDR1 is MNHEY and CDR2 is SVGEGT in the germline V gene. CDR3 length: 12 residues. V was pared by 0 bases and J by 9 bases, with 6 bases between. The CDR3 protein is CASSYSFVEQFF. CDR3 bases: TGTGCCAGCAGTTACTCGTTCGTTGAGCAGTTCTTC.